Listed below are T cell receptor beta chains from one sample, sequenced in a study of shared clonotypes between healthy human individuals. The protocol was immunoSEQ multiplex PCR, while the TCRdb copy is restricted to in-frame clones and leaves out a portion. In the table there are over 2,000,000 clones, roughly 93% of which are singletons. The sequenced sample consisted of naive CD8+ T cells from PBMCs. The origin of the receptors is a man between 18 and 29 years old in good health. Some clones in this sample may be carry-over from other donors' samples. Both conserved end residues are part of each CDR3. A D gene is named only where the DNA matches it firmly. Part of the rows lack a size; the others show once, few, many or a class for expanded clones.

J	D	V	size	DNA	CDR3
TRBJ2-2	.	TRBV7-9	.	TGTGCCAGCATCCTACCCGGGGGTCCCGGGGAGCTGTTTTTT	CASILPGGPGELFF
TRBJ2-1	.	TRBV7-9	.	TGTGCCAGCGCACTTGAGACTGATTACAATGAGCAGTTCTTC	CASALETDYNEQFF
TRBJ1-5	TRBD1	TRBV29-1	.	TGCAGCGCTCGGACAGGGTTAGGTCAGCCCCAGCATTTT	CSARTGLGQPQHF
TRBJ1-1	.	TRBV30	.	TGTGCCTGGAGTGTATCTTCGAACACTGAAGCTTTCTTT	CAWSVSSNTEAFF
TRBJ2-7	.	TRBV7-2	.	TGTGCCAGCAGCCCATCCCGGGCCTCTCCTTCCTACGAGCAGTACTTC	CASSPSRASPSYEQYF
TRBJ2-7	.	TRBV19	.	TGTGCCAGTAGTATAGATGAGGGGATCCACGAGCAGTACTTC	CASSIDEGIHEQYF
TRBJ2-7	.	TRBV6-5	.	TGTGCCAGCAGTTACTCGAAGGCCAGGAGCTCCTACGAGCAGTACTTC	CASSYSKARSSYEQYF
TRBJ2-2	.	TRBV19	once	TGTGCCAGTAGTATGTTAGGAACTGCCGGGGAGCTGTTTTTT	CASSMLGTAGELFF
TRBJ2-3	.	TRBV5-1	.	TGCGCCAGCAGCTTGTACAGGGGCACAGATACGCAGTATTTT	CASSLYRGTDTQYF
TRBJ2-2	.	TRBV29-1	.	TGCAGCGTTGAAGGGCCGGCGTACGACACCGGGGAGCTGTTTTTT	CSVEGPAYDTGELFF
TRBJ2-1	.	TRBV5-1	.	TGCGCCAGCAGCCTGGACTACGCTGGTGAGCAGTTCTTC	CASSLDYAGEQFF
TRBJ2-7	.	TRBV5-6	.	TGTGCCAGCAGCTTGGGTGGACAAGGGAGGTACGAGCAGTACTTC	CASSLGGQGRYEQYF
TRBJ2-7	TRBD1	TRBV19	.	TGTGCCAGTAGTCAACAGGGGGCGTTCCACGAGCAGTACTTC	CASSQQGAFHEQYF
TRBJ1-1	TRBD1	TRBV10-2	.	TGCGCCAGCAGAAAGACAGGGGCCGGAACTGAAGCTTTCTTT	CASRKTGAGTEAFF
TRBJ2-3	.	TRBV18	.	TGTGCCAGCTCACCCCCCCACCTCCTAAGCGCGGGCACAGATACGCAGTATTTT	CASSPPHLLSAGTDTQYF
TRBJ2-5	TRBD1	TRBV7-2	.	TGTGCCAGCAGCTCTTGGACAGGGCTGTGGGAGACCCAGTACTTC	CASSSWTGLWETQYF
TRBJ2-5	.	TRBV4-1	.	TGCGCCAGCAGCCAGAGGTATACGACCGGAGAGACCCAGTACTTC	CASSQRYTTGETQYF
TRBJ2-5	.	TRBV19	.	TGTGCCAGTAGTATGGGCCAGGCTGGGACAGAGACCCAGTACTTC	CASSMGQAGTETQYF
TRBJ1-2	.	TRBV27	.	TGTGCCAGCAAAGTGTCAGGGCCTAACTATGGCTACACCTTC	CASKVSGPNYGYTF
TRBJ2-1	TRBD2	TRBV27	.	TGTGCCAGCAGCTTAGCGGGAGGCTTTACGAATGAGCAGTTCTTC	CASSLAGGFTNEQFF
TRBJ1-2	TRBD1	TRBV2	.	TGTGCCATCGGACAGGGGGCGAAGGGCTACACCTTC	CAIGQGAKGYTF
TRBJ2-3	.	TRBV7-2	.	TGTGCCAGCATAACCCCCCCCGACCCAGATACGCAGTATTTT	CASITPPDPDTQYF
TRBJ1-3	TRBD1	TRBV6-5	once	TGTGCCAGCAGGGACAGGGCGCCTGGAAACACCATATATTTT	CASRDRAPGNTIYF
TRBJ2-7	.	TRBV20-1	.	TGCAGTGCCAGGGTTTACGAGCAGTACTTC	CSARVYEQYF
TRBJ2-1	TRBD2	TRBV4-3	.	TGCGCCAGCAGCCCTAGCGGGAGTTTTTACAATGAGCAGTTCTTC	CASSPSGSFYNEQFF
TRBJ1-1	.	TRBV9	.	TGTGCCAGCAGCCCCCGGGGGGACACTGAAGCTTTCTTT	CASSPRGDTEAFF
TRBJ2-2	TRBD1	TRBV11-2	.	TGTGCCAGCAGCCTTGACAGGGGTTTCACCGGGGAGCTGTTTTTT	CASSLDRGFTGELFF
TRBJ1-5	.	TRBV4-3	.	TGCGCCAGCAGCCAAGACAGCAGGAGCCATCAGCCCCAGCATTTT	CASSQDSRSHQPQHF
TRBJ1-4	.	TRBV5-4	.	TGTGCCAGCAGCCTGAACAGGGATGAAAAACTGTTTTTT	CASSLNRDEKLFF
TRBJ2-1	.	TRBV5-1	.	TGCGCCAGCAGCTTGGGAAGGGGGCAGCCGATAGGAGGGGAGCAGTTCTTC	CASSLGRGQPIGGEQFF
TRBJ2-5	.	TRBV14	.	TGTGCCAGCAGCCAAGTCAAGGGGGAGGAGTTGGGCCAAGAGACCCAGTACTTC	CASSQVKGEELGQETQYF
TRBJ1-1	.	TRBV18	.	TGTGCCAGTATGAATAGGGCGAACACTGAAGCTTTCTTT	CASMNRANTEAFF
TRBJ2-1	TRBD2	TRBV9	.	TGTGCCAGCAGCGTTGGTCGGGAGGGGTACAATGAGCAGTTCTTC	CASSVGREGYNEQFF
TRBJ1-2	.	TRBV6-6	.	TGTGCCAGCAACCCAACAGGGAACTATGGCTACACCTTC	CASNPTGNYGYTF
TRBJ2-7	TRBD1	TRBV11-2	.	TGTGCCAGCAGCTTAGAGGACAGGCGCGTTTCCTACGAGCAGTACTTC	CASSLEDRRVSYEQYF
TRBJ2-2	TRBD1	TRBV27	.	TGTGCCAGCAGTATGACAGGGCCGGGCACCGGGGAGCTGTTTTTT	CASSMTGPGTGELFF
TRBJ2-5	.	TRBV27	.	TGTGCCAGCAGTTTAATTGGGGAAGAGACCCAGTACTTC	CASSLIGEETQYF
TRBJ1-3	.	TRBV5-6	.	TGTGCCAGCAGCTTGGTATGGTGGGGATCTGGAAACACCATATATTTT	CASSLVWWGSGNTIYF
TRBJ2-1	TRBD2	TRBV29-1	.	TGCAGCGTTGAGGGACTAGCGGGAGACTACAATGAGCAGTTCTTC	CSVEGLAGDYNEQFF
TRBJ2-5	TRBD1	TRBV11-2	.	TGTGCCAGCAGCTTAGACCCTGACAGGGCGGAGACCCAGTACTTC	CASSLDPDRAETQYF
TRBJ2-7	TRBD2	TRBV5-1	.	TGCGCCAGCAGCTTGGCCTCAAGCGGGAGAATTGGCGAGCAGTACTTC	CASSLASSGRIGEQYF
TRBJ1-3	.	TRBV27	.	TGTGCCAGCAGAGGGACATCTGGAAACACCATATATTTT	CASRGTSGNTIYF
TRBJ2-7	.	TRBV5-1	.	TGCGCCAGCAGTTTAGACAGCACCTACGAGCAGTACTTC	CASSLDSTYEQYF
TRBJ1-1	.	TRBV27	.	TGTGCCAGCAGTTTATCTGTCAGTCTTAACACTGAAGCTTTCTTT	CASSLSVSLNTEAFF
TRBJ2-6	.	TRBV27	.	TGTGCCAGCAGTCAAGGAGCAGGGACTGGGGCCAACGTCCTGACTTTC	CASSQGAGTGANVLTF
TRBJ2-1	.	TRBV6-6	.	TGTGCCAGCAGTTTAGGACCCGCCCGGATCCATGAGCAGTTCTTC	CASSLGPARIHEQFF
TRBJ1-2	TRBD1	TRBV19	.	TGTGCCAGTAGTATTGGGACAGGGTCGTACTATGGCTACACCTTC	CASSIGTGSYYGYTF
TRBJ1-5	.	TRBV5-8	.	TGTGCCAGCAGCTTGGTATCCGGGTATCAGCCCCAGCATTTT	CASSLVSGYQPQHF
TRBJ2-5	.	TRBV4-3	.	TGCGCCAGCAGCCAAGACTGGGGACGGATGAAAGAGACCCAGTACTTC	CASSQDWGRMKETQYF
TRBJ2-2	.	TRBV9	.	TGTGCCAGCAGCGCTACTATATCCGGGGAGCTGTTTTTT	CASSATISGELFF